The clone carrying this T cell receptor (beta chain) was detected only a few times. TCRdb ran MiXCR on the reads and lists one entry per CDR3 protein. This sample carries 250,000 or so distinct CDR3 sequences, approximately 8.3% of them seen once, and the ten largest clones take about 16%. This sample is part of a study of T cell repertoires in cytomegalovirus infection. Whole-study context: CMV infection and matching HLA type were both indicated by public TCR beta signatures.

The specimen sequenced was PBMCs. The source is a human donor in good health (CMV status not recorded). Some clones in this sample may be carry-over from other donors' samples.

CDR3 region: CSARDTSPVERYQETQYF. The CDR3 nucleotides read TGCAGTGCTAGAGATACATCCCCCGTAGAGAGGTACCAAGAGACCCAGTACTTC. This sequence joins TRBV20-1 and TRBJ2-5; D is unresolved. V was cut by 0 bases and J by 0 bases, with 20 bases left in between. The CDR3 sequence is 18 residues long. CDR1 is DFQATT and CDR2 is SNEGSKA in the germline V gene (reference sequence).